These 20 T cell receptor beta chains originate from one sample sequenced in a study of T cell changes during pregnancy in multiple sclerosis. The protocol was immunoSEQ multiplex PCR, while the TCRdb copy is restricted to in-frame clones and leaves out a portion. The sample holds approximately 93,000 clones, 80% to 95% seen once. The specimen was peripheral blood, collected before pregnancy. The receptor set was obtained from a female donor with multiple sclerosis, enrolled in a pregnancy study.

V gene TRBV4-3 combines with J gene TRBJ1-1; perhaps TRBD1 as D (5 bases). The length of the CDR3 is 14 residues. With 1 base removed from V and 11 bases from J, the gap between germline ends came to 17 bases. The V gene's germline CDR1 is LGHNA and CDR2 YSLEER. CDR3: CASSQGGNRRDAFF. The CDR3 DNA follows: TGCGCCAGCAGCCAAGGTGGCAACAGGCGGGATGCTTTCTTT.

The chain uses TRBV2 and TRBJ1-1; TRBD1 agrees at 7 bases. Germline trimming cut 6 bases from V and 12 bases from J; bases unmatched to any gene: 16. The CDR3 has 14 residues. Looked up from germline, CDR1 is SNHLY and CDR2 is FYNNEI. CDR3 sequence: CASRPTPGTEKTFF. The CDR3 nucleotides read TGTGCCAGCAGGCCTACCCCCGGGACAGAGAAGACTTTCTTT.

Only one count was recorded for this clone. The rearrangement uses TRBV15 and TRBJ1-5, with a possible D match to TRBD1 (6 bases). Between the trimmed V and J ends, which lost 4 bases and 4 bases, there was a span of 14 bases. Germline CDR1 and CDR2: LNHNV and YYDKDF (reference sequence). This CDR3 is 15 amino acids long. CDR3 in DNA: TGTGCCACCAGCAAATACAGGGTTTTTAATCAGCCCCAGCATTTT. It specifies CATSKYRVFNQPQHF.

In DNA form, the CDR3 reads TGTGCCACCAGCAGAGGATGGGACAGGGATAATGACGAGCAGTACTTC. Translated: CATSRGWDRDNDEQYF. This sequence joins TRBV15 and TRBJ2-7; 9 bases map to TRBD1. Germline V CDR1 and CDR2: LNHNV, YYDKDF (reference sequence). The junction had 9 bases not matched to a gene; V was cut back by 1 base and J by 5 bases. The CDR3 runs 16 residues.

The rearrangement uses TRBV5-4 and TRBJ2-7, with TRBD1 matching 7 bases. The CDR3 has 15 residues. V shed 4 bases, J shed 6 bases, and the junction held 13 bases outside the gene matches. Germline V gene lookup returns CDR1 SGHNT and CDR2 YYREEE (reference sequence). CDR3 sequence (DNA): TGTGCCAGCAGCCGAGAACAGGGGTCGCTGGGCGAGCAGTACTTC. Its translation is CASSREQGSLGEQYF.

Only one count was recorded for this clone. The V call is TRBV7-2, the J call TRBJ2-1; 8 nucleotides match TRBD2. The length of the CDR3 is 16 residues. J lost 8 bases, V lost 2 bases, and 11 bases had no gene match. Germline V gives CDR1 SGHTA, CDR2 FQGNSA. CDR3 region: CASSLPQSGLVHEQFF. In DNA, the CDR3 is TGTGCCAGCAGCTTACCGCAGTCGGGACTAGTCCATGAGCAGTTCTTC. Together with reference TRBV7-2 and TRBJ2-1, the CDR3 gives the full variable domain: GAGVSQSPSNKVTEKGKDVELRCDPISGHTALYWYRQSLGQGLEFLIYFQGNSAPDKSGLPSDRFSAERTGGSVSTLTIQRTQQEDSAVYLCASSLPQSGLVHEQFFGPGTRLTVL.

This rearrangement joins TRBV5-4 to TRBJ1-2; 11 bases are shared with TRBD1. This CDR3 has 16 amino acids. The junction had 11 bases not matched to a gene; V was cut back by 4 bases and J by 6 bases. Germline V CDR1 and CDR2: SGHNT, YYREEE (reference sequence). The CDR3 coding sequence is TGTGCCAGCAGCGAACCGGGACAGGGGGTTCCGGATGGCTACACCTTC. Protein sequence: CASSEPGQGVPDGYTF.

The chain is built from TRBV18 and TRBJ2-1; no clear D. CDR1 is KGHSH, CDR2 LQKENI, per germline. V lost 8 bases and J 2 bases, leaving 10 bases between the germline ends. This CDR3 comprises 13 residues. CDR3 DNA: TGTGCCAGCCTATACCAGGCCTACAATGAGCAGTTCTTC. Translating gives CASLYQAYNEQFF.

The gene calls are TRBV29-1 and TRBJ1-4; perhaps TRBD1 as D (5 bases). The germline CDR1 and CDR2 sequences are SQVTM and ANQGSEA. Trimming left V 7 bases short and J 8 bases short, with 17 bases between. This CDR3 contains 13 residues. The CDR3 region has the DNA TGCAGCGCGTGGTGGAGGGGCGGCGAAAAACTGTTTTTT. It encodes CSAWWRGGEKLFF.

The chain joins TRBV4-3 to TRBJ1-1; TRBD1 agrees at 8 bases. V shed 3 bases and J 4 bases; nucleotides not matched to a gene: 7. Germline-derived CDR1 and CDR2 are LGHNA and YSLEER. This CDR3 region has 15 residues. The CDR3 region has the DNA TGCGCCAGCAGCCAGATACCGACAGGGGTCACTGAAGCTTTCTTT. This codes for CASSQIPTGVTEAFF.

The V and J genes are TRBV13 and TRBJ2-7; D ambiguous. V dropped 2 bases and J dropped 5 bases, with 7 bases sitting between them. Germline V gene sequence: CDR1 PRHDT, CDR2 FYEKMQ (reference sequence). The length of the CDR3 is 12 residues. The CDR3 reads CASSLRYDEQYF. Written as DNA, the CDR3 is TGTGCCAGCAGCTTACGCTACGACGAGCAGTACTTC.

The chain uses TRBV11-2 and TRBJ2-5, with 7 bases that match TRBD2. The ends lost 8 bases at V and 7 bases at J; junction bases unmatched: 13. The CDR3 totals 14 residues. Germline-derived CDR1 and CDR2 are SGHAT and FQNNGV. The CDR3 sequence is CASAREGGKGTQYF. In nucleotides, the CDR3 is TGTGCCAGCGCCAGGGAGGGTGGGAAAGGGACCCAGTACTTC.

J is TRBJ1-2 and V is TRBV28, with 8 bases matching TRBD1. The CDR3 has 15 residues. With 5 bases clipped from V and 5 bases from J, the junction kept 10 bases outside the gene matches. Germline V gene data show CDR1 as MDHEN and CDR2 as SYDVKM. DNA for the CDR3: TGTGCCAGCAGTCCCACCCACACAGGGGGTTATGGCTACACCTTC. This codes for CASSPTHTGGYGYTF.

The chain uses TRBV4-2 and TRBJ2-5, with D tentatively TRBD1 (6 bases). V was trimmed by 1 base and J by 5 bases, leaving 14 bases between them. The CDR3 has 15 residues. Germline V gene data show CDR1 as LGHNA and CDR2 as YNFKEQ. The CDR3 reads CASSQVYRVEETQYF. In nucleotides, the CDR3 is TGTGCCAGCAGCCAAGTCTACAGGGTTGAGGAGACCCAGTACTTC.

The chain carries TRBV11-2 and TRBJ2-7; TRBD2 agrees at 13 bases. Germline lookup yields CDR1 SGHAT and CDR2 FQNNGV. The CDR3 is made up of 15 amino acids. V trimming: 5 bases; J trimming: 2 bases; junction bases outside the gene matches: 3. The CDR3 sequence is CASSPGTSGAYEQYF. The CDR3 DNA is TGTGCCAGCAGCCCAGGGACTAGCGGGGCCTACGAGCAGTACTTC.

This clone was recorded a few times. V is TRBV5-4 and J is TRBJ1-2; 10 nucleotides line up with TRBD1. V gave up 0 bases and J gave up 6 bases; unmatched junction bases: 5. Per the germline V gene, CDR1 is SGHNT and CDR2 is YYREEE (reference sequence). The CDR3 totals 15 residues. The CDR3 here is CASSLAGQGEDGYTF. In nucleotides, the CDR3 is TGTGCCAGCAGCTTGGCCGGACAGGGGGAAGATGGCTACACCTTC. The full variable domain, its missing parts supplied by reference TRBV5-4 and TRBJ1-2, is ETGVTQSPTHLIKTRGQQVTLRCSSQSGHNTVSWYQQALGQGPQFIFQYYREEENGRGNFPPRFSGLQFPNYSSELNVNALELDDSALYLCASSLAGQGEDGYTFGSGTRLTVV.

V is TRBV5-1 and J is TRBJ1-5, with D unclear. From germline, CDR1 is SGHRS and CDR2 YFSETQ. The CDR3 extends over 15 amino acids. V lost 4 bases and J 3 bases, leaving 14 bases between the germline ends. The CDR3 protein is CASSPAPGFNQPQHF. CDR3 nucleotides: TGCGCCAGCAGCCCGGCGCCAGGTTTCAATCAGCCCCAGCATTTT.

This sequence joins TRBV5-6 and TRBJ1-3, with 10 bases aligning to TRBD1. Trimming took 4 bases from V and 2 from J; bases not matched to a gene: 12. Per the germline V gene, CDR1 is SGHDT and CDR2 is YYEEEE. The CDR3 covers 18 residues. The CDR3 DNA sequence: TGTGCCAGCAGCCGGGGACAGGGGCTCAGCGGGACTGGAAACACCATATATTTT. As protein: CASSRGQGLSGTGNTIYF.

The chain couples TRBV5-4 to TRBJ2-1; D not certain. The CDR3 spans 14 residues. V lost 2 bases and J lost 3, with 9 bases in between. Germline values: CDR1 SGHNT, CDR2 YYREEE (reference sequence). CDR3 coding DNA: TGTGCCAGCAGCTTCGGCGGAAACTACAATGAGCAGTTCTTC. Its translation: CASSFGGNYNEQFF.

The genes are TRBV27 and TRBJ2-7; the match to TRBD1 covers 8 bases. V gave up 5 bases and J gave up 3 bases; unmatched junction bases: 18. The CDR3 totals 18 residues. Germline V gene sequence: CDR1 MNHEY, CDR2 SMNVEV (reference sequence). In nucleotides, the CDR3 is TGTGCCAGCAGTCTTAGCGCCGGGACAGGTGGGATTGGCTACGAGCAGTACTTC. Encoded protein: CASSLSAGTGGIGYEQYF.